Below, 20 T cell receptor beta chains from the same sample are listed, as sequenced in a study of naive and memory T cell subsets. Two oligonucleotides, mixed equimolar, formed the beta constant-region primer covering TRBC1 and TRBC2. Ligated cDNA was amplified by four rounds of PCR with nested alpha and beta constant-region primers and SP2. TCRdb re-analysed the UMI-ligation and nested PCR reads in MiXCR, keeping a single row per CDR3 protein. The table shows 100,000 to 150,000 distinct CDR3 sequences, with 35% to 40% occurring only once. Material for sequencing was central memory CD4+ T cells from blood. These receptors were collected from a human donor in good health.

This clonotype was seen ten or more times. The chain uses TRBV18 and TRBJ2-7; TRBD1 might be the D (5 bases). Trimming took 6 bases from V and 3 from J, leaving 15 bases between them. CDR3 length equals 14 residues. CDR1 KGHSH and CDR2 LQKENI come from the germline V gene. The CDR3 DNA is TGTGCCAGCTCGCCCCAATGGGGCTACTACGAGCAGTACTTC. Residues: CASSPQWGYYEQYF.

This clonotype was seen a single time. The chain links TRBV6-5 to TRBJ2-5; 8 nucleotides agree with TRBD1. J was trimmed by 0 bases and V by 0 bases; bases with no gene match: 3. The CDR3 sequence is 16 residues long. Germline V lookup: CDR1 MNHEY, CDR2 SVGAGI. The CDR3 DNA sequence: TGTGCCAGCAGTTACTCTAGGGACAGGAACCAAGAGACCCAGTACTTC. Residues: CASSYSRDRNQETQYF.

This clonotype has a handful of counts. The V and J genes are TRBV6-5 and TRBJ1-2; 8 bases agree with TRBD1. The CDR3 extends over 16 amino acids. The V gene's germline CDR1 is MNHEY and CDR2 SVGAGI. Unmatched junction bases numbered 13, after V lost 2 bases and J lost 8 bases. DNA for the CDR3: TGTGCCAGCAGTTACCTAGGCCCCAGGGGGCAACGGGGCTACACCTTC. Residues: CASSYLGPRGQRGYTF.

This clonotype has just a few counts. V and J are TRBV10-3 and TRBJ1-2; no firm D call. There are 11 residues in the CDR3. V was trimmed by 4 bases and J by 8 bases, leaving 8 bases between them. Germline V gene data show CDR1 as ENHRY and CDR2 as SYGVKD. The CDR3 DNA sequence: TGTGCCATCAGTGGAGGGAGCGGCTACACCTTC. This sequence encodes CAISGGSGYTF.

The rearrangement uses TRBV7-8 and TRBJ2-4; D could derive from TRBD1 or TRBD2 (6 bases each). The germline CDR1 and CDR2 sequences are SGHVS and FQNEAQ. Trimming took 4 bases from V and 1 from J, leaving 26 bases between them. The CDR3 totals 20 residues. The chain's CDR3 is CASSSTLAQGGPAAKNIQYF. CDR3 nucleotides: TGTGCCAGCAGCTCAACCCTCGCTCAAGGGGGGCCAGCGGCCAAAAACATTCAGTACTTC. Complete variable domain (other parts from reference TRBV7-8 and TRBJ2-4): GAGVSQSPRYKVAKRGQDVALRCDPISGHVSLFWYQQALGQGPEFLTYFQNEAQLDKSGLPSDRFFAERPEGSVSTLKIQRTQQEDSAVYLCASSSTLAQGGPAAKNIQYFGAGTRLSVL.

The rearrangement joins TRBV7-2 to TRBJ1-6, with D unclear. Trimming stripped 2 bases from V and 10 bases from J, with 12 bases between. Germline CDR1 SGHTA, CDR2 FQGNSA. The CDR3 is made up of 14 amino acids. The CDR3 here is CASSLLFPRSPLHF. In DNA form, the CDR3 reads TGTGCCAGCAGCTTATTATTTCCACGGTCACCCCTCCACTTT.

This chain connects TRBV7-9 to TRBJ2-1; 7 bases are shared with TRBD2. Germline assignment: CDR1 SEHNR and CDR2 FQNEAQ (reference sequence). The trim removed 7 bases at V and 4 bases at J, leaving 10 bases unmatched. This CDR3 contains 15 residues. In DNA form, the CDR3 reads TGTGCCAGCAAGAATCTTCTAGCGGCGTACAATGAGCAGTTCTTC. Its translation: CASKNLLAAYNEQFF. The variable domain in full, completed from reference TRBV7-9 and TRBJ2-1, reads DTGVSQNPRHKITKRGQNVTFRCDPISEHNRLYWYRQTLGQGPEFLTYFQNEAQLEKSRLLSDRFSAERPKGSFSTLEIQRTEQGDSAMYLCASKNLLAAYNEQFFGPGTRLTVL.

V is TRBV20-1 and J is TRBJ1-2; TRBD1 is a possible D gene (5 bases). Germline CDR1 is DFQATT and CDR2 is SNEGSKA (reference sequence). Trimming removed 4 bases from V and 4 bases from J, with 10 bases in between. The CDR3 length is 12 residues. CDR3 region: CSATGASYGYTF. For the CDR3, the DNA is TGCAGTGCTACCGGGGCCAGCTATGGCTACACCTTC.

The chain links TRBV11-2 to TRBJ2-3, with TRBD2 matching 10 bases. The CDR3 runs to 17 residues. J was trimmed by 5 bases and V by 5 bases; bases with no gene match: 13. Germline-derived CDR1 and CDR2 are SGHAT and FQNNGV. DNA for the CDR3: TGTGCCAGCAGCCTGATTAGCGGGAGGCGAAGGGGAGATACGCAGTATTTT. As protein: CASSLISGRRRGDTQYF.

This chain connects TRBV7-3 to TRBJ2-3, with TRBD1 matching over 7 bases. This CDR3 spans 14 amino acids. V lost 5 bases and J lost 7; bases outside the gene matches: 9. Germline loops: CDR1 SGHTA, CDR2 FQGTGA. The CDR3 protein is CASSKTGSLNTQYF. CDR3 bases: TGTGCCAGCAGCAAGACAGGGTCTCTAAATACGCAGTATTTT.

The chain combines TRBV3-1 with TRBJ1-4; D gene unclear. The CDR3 spans 15 residues. Germline values: CDR1 LGHDT, CDR2 YNNKEL (reference sequence). V was pared by 4 bases and J by 3 bases, with 12 bases between. As DNA, the CDR3 is TGTGCCAGCAGCCCTGGAGGGTTGGCTAATGAAAAACTGTTTTTT. Its translation is CASSPGGLANEKLFF.

V usage is TRBV2 and J usage is TRBJ2-7, with 8 bases aligning to TRBD1. Germline CDR1 and CDR2: SNHLY and FYNNEI. This CDR3 has 16 amino acids. The J segment lost 4 bases and the V segment lost 9 bases, leaving 17 bases of the junction unmatched. Here the CDR3 DNA reads TGTGCCAGTCTTATGTACCTAACCGGGACAGGATACGAGCAGTACTTC. Protein sequence: CASLMYLTGTGYEQYF.

V and J are TRBV20-1 and TRBJ1-2; 9 bases agree with TRBD1. The CDR3 has 14 residues. J was trimmed by 4 bases and V by 0 bases; bases with no gene match: 3. Germline assignment: CDR1 DFQATT and CDR2 SNEGSKA (reference sequence). For the CDR3, the DNA is TGCAGTGCTAGAGACCGGGACAGGGTCTATGGCTACACCTTC. Protein product: CSARDRDRVYGYTF.

This clonotype was detected a few times. This chain joins TRBV12-3 or TRBV12-4 and TRBJ1-6; D is ambiguous. The CDR3 spans 13 residues. The germline V and J ends were trimmed by 2 bases and 10 bases, with 9 bases remaining between them. The CDR3 region has the DNA TGTGCCAGCAGTTTAAGGAGGGCCTCACCCCTCCACTTT. This codes for CASSLRRASPLHF.

This clonotype was found many times. The rearrangement uses TRBV15 and TRBJ2-1, with unresolved D. Germline CDR1 LNHNV, CDR2 YYDKDF (reference sequence). CDR3 size: 14 residues. Deletions cut 1 base from V and 3 bases from J, with 7 bases between. DNA for the CDR3: TGTGCCACCAGCAGAGCTGCATTCTACAATGAGCAGTTCTTC. Its translation: CATSRAAFYNEQFF. Complete variable domain (other parts from reference TRBV15 and TRBJ2-1): DAMVIQNPRYQVTQFGKPVTLSCSQTLNHNVMYWYQQKSSQAPKLLFHYYDKDFNNEADTPDNFQSRRPNTSFCFLDIRSPGLGDTAMYLCATSRAAFYNEQFFGPGTRLTVL.

The rearrangement joins TRBV7-2 to TRBJ2-6, with no clear D. With 1 base removed from V and 6 bases from J, the gap between germline ends came to 10 bases. Germline CDR1 and CDR2: SGHTA and FQGNSA. There are 15 residues in the CDR3. CDR3 DNA sequence: TGTGCCAGCAGCTTAGGCCGCCATCCGGCCAACGTCCTGACTTTC. Protein: CASSLGRHPANVLTF. The full variable domain, rest sourced from reference TRBV7-2 and TRBJ2-6, is GAGVSQSPSNKVTEKGKDVELRCDPISGHTALYWYRQSLGQGLEFLIYFQGNSAPDKSGLPSDRFSAERTGGSVSTLTIQRTQQEDSAVYLCASSLGRHPANVLTFGAGSRLTVL.

The V and J genes are TRBV7-8 and TRBJ2-1; maybe TRBD2 (5 bases). The V end was cut by 5 bases, the J end by 6 bases, with 17 bases between. Germline V gene sequence: CDR1 SGHVS, CDR2 FQNEAQ. The CDR3 is 15 amino acids. CDR3 in DNA: TGTGCCAGCAGCCCCCCCGGGAAGGTCGGCAATGAGCAGTTCTTC. This translates into CASSPPGKVGNEQFF.

This rearrangement joins TRBV9 to TRBJ2-7; D is possibly TRBD2 (5 bases). Trimming removed 7 bases at V and 1 base at J, with 15 bases between. Germline V gives CDR1 SGDLS, CDR2 YYNGEE. The CDR3 totals 14 residues. The CDR3 is CASAQREYSYEQYF. As DNA, the CDR3 is TGTGCCAGCGCCCAGAGGGAGTATTCCTACGAGCAGTACTTC. Supplemented by reference TRBV9 and TRBJ2-7, the full variable domain reads DSGVTQTPKHLITATGQRVTLRCSPRSGDLSVYWYQQSLDQGLQFLIQYYNGEERAKGNILERFSAQQFPDLHSELNLSSLELGDSALYFCASAQREYSYEQYFGPGTRLTVT.

This clonotype occurred many times. V gene TRBV20-1 combines with J gene TRBJ2-3, with D perhaps matching TRBD1 (6 bases). From germline, CDR1 is DFQATT and CDR2 SNEGSKA (reference sequence). Trimming cost V 5 bases and J 5 bases, with 26 bases left between them. This CDR3 has 17 amino acids. This chain's CDR3 is CSARLSGTIWRRDTQYF. The CDR3 nucleotides read TGCAGTGCTCGCCTCTCCGGGACAATCTGGCGAAGAGATACGCAGTATTTT.

This clonotype was detected only a few times. This chain connects TRBV20-1 to TRBJ1-5; D may be TRBD1 (6 bases). Per the germline V gene, CDR1 is DFQATT and CDR2 is SNEGSKA (reference sequence). The V gene lost 1 base and the J gene lost 6 bases, with 13 bases spanning the gap. CDR3 length equals 14 residues. CDR3 nucleotides: TGCAGTGCTAGAGGTGGCGTAGGGGGTCAGCCCCAGCATTTT. Its protein product is CSARGGVGGQPQHF.